Below are 27 T cell receptor beta chains sequenced from a single sample in a study of Tregs in tolerant kidney transplant recipients. The repertoire was sequenced with immunoSEQ multiplex PCR; TCRdb's copy has only in-frame clones and lacks some. The sample carries 80,000 or so clones, 91% recorded once. The nonmyeloablative bone marrow transplants came from related graft donors, with transient mixed chimerism. Here the sequenced sample was CD4+ T cells from blood (PBMCs), taken 24 months after the transplant. These TCRs come from a human patient who received a combined kidney and bone marrow transplant. These T cells may partly come from the graft donor.

V gene TRBV18 combines with J gene TRBJ2-1; 14 nucleotides match TRBD2. Looked up from germline, CDR1 is KGHSH and CDR2 is LQKENI. The CDR3 is 16 residues long. J gave up 8 bases and V 5 bases, and 8 bases lay outside the gene matches. The CDR3 sequence: CASSRTTSGGAYEQFF. CDR3 nucleotides: TGTGCCAGCTCAAGGACGACTAGCGGGGGGGCATATGAGCAGTTCTTC. Looking up the rest from reference TRBV18 and TRBJ2-1 gives the full variable domain: NAGVMQNPRHLVRRRGQEARLRCSPMKGHSHVYWYRQLPEEGLKFMVYLQKENIIDESGMPKERFSAEFPKEGPSILRIQQVVRGDSAAYFCASSRTTSGGAYEQFFGPGTRLTVL.

V is TRBV27 and J is TRBJ1-1; 8 bases are shared with TRBD1. CDR1 and CDR2 from the germline V gene are MNHEY and SMNVEV (reference sequence). The trim removed 5 bases at V and 5 bases at J, leaving 7 bases unmatched. This CDR3 is 14 amino acids long. DNA of the CDR3: TGTGCCAGCAGTCCTCGGACAGGGCGGACTGAAGCTTTCTTT. It is translated as CASSPRTGRTEAFF.

Details on this clone: The same CDR3 is also encoded by other DNA sequences in this sample. The chain uses TRBV19 and TRBJ1-6; D is unclear. The V end was cut by 6 bases, the J end by 5 bases, with 11 bases between. This CDR3 contains 14 residues. Germline CDR1 and CDR2: LNHDA and SQIVND (reference sequence). The CDR3: CASSGDTNNSPLHF. The DNA of the CDR3 is TGTGCCAGTAGCGGTGACACCAATAATTCACCCCTCCACTTT.

The rearrangement uses TRBV10-3 and TRBJ2-1; D may be TRBD1 (5 bases). The CDR3 runs to 13 residues. CDR1 is ENHRY and CDR2 is SYGVKD in the germline V gene. V shed 5 bases and J shed 4 bases, with 9 bases lying between them. The CDR3: CAISSTEYNEQFF. The CDR3 coding sequence is TGTGCCATCAGTTCGACAGAGTACAATGAGCAGTTCTTC.

The rearrangement links TRBV27 to TRBJ2-6; 10 bases map to TRBD1. Trimming removed 5 bases from V and 0 bases from J; junction bases left unmatched: 19. The CDR3 sequence is 22 residues long. CDR1 is MNHEY and CDR2 is SMNVEV in the germline V gene (reference sequence). The CDR3 nucleotides are TGTGCCAGCAGTGCAAAGTGGGTCGGTGGACAGGGGGTACCCTCTGGGGCCAACGTCCTGACTTTC. The encoded protein is CASSAKWVGGQGVPSGANVLTF.

This chain uses TRBV6-6 with TRBJ2-1; 9 nucleotides line up with TRBD1. Germline values: CDR1 MNHNY, CDR2 SVGAGI (reference sequence). The CDR3 is made up of 16 amino acids. J was trimmed by 4 bases and V by 5 bases; bases with no gene match: 9. The CDR3 DNA sequence: TGTGCCAGCAGTCCATCACAGGGGGCCCGTTACAATGAGCAGTTCTTC. Amino acid sequence: CASSPSQGARYNEQFF.

This chain links TRBV2 with TRBJ2-2, with 8 bases aligning to TRBD2. This CDR3 has 17 residues. J was trimmed by 3 bases and V by 2 bases; bases with no gene match: 8. Germline-derived CDR1 and CDR2 are SNHLY and FYNNEI. The DNA of the CDR3 is TGTGCCAGCAGTGAATCGAGCGGGAGATCGTACACCGGGGAGCTGTTTTTT. Its translation is CASSESSGRSYTGELFF.

The chain couples TRBV11-2 to TRBJ1-1; possibly TRBD1 for D (5 bases). Germline V gene lookup returns CDR1 SGHAT and CDR2 FQNNGV. Between the trimmed V and J ends, which lost 4 bases and 4 bases, there was a span of 13 bases. This CDR3 contains 14 residues. This chain's CDR3 is CASSWGRAFTEAFF. The CDR3 nucleotides are TGTGCCAGCAGCTGGGGCAGGGCCTTCACTGAAGCTTTCTTT. Full variable domain (remainder filled in from reference TRBV11-2 and TRBJ1-1): EAGVAQSPRYKIIEKRQSVAFWCNPISGHATLYWYQQILGQGPKLLIQFQNNGVVDDSQLPKDRFSAERLKGVDSTLKIQPAKLEDSAVYLCASSWGRAFTEAFFGQGTRLTVV.

This clone has just a few counts. The genes are TRBV5-5 and TRBJ2-2, with 11 bases lining up with TRBD1. The V and J ends lost 4 bases and 4 bases, in that order; junction bases with no gene match: 3. The CDR3 loop spans 15 amino acids. Germline CDR1 SGHKS, CDR2 YYEKEE (reference sequence). The CDR3: CASSTGTGGTGELFF. The CDR3 nucleotides are TGTGCCAGCAGCACTGGGACAGGGGGCACCGGGGAGCTGTTTTTT. The full variable domain, in which reference TRBV5-5 and TRBJ2-2 provide the parts outside the CDR3, is DAGVTQSPTHLIKTRGQQVTLRCSPISGHKSVSWYQQVLGQGPQFIFQYYEKEERGRGNFPDRFSARQFPNYSSELNVNALLLGDSALYLCASSTGTGGTGELFFGEGSRLTVL.

The V call is TRBV7-2, the J call TRBJ2-7, with D possibly being TRBD1 (6 bases). Looked up from germline, CDR1 is SGHTA and CDR2 is FQGNSA. Trimming took off 1 base at V and 2 bases at J, with 12 bases between the two ends. CDR3 size: 15 residues. Here the CDR3 reads CASSLGQEVTYEQYF. The CDR3 DNA reads TGTGCCAGCAGCTTAGGACAGGAAGTCACCTACGAGCAGTACTTC.

This chain connects TRBV2 to TRBJ2-7, with 11 bases matching TRBD2. Germline CDR1 and CDR2: SNHLY and FYNNEI. The CDR3 consists of 15 residues. The junction had 5 bases not matched to a gene; V was cut back by 6 bases and J by 1 base. The chain's CDR3 is CASRILAGESYEQYF. CDR3 nucleotides: TGTGCCAGCAGGATACTAGCGGGGGAGTCCTACGAGCAGTACTTC.

In nucleotides, the CDR3 is TGTGCCAGCAATGGAGGCGGCACAGATACGCAGTATTTT. It specifies CASNGGGTDTQYF. The chain links TRBV19 to TRBJ2-3; D is perhaps TRBD2 (5 bases). The CDR3 consists of 13 residues. V lost 9 bases to trimming and J lost 1 base, with 11 bases between them. Germline loops: CDR1 LNHDA, CDR2 SQIVND (reference sequence). Full variable domain (rest looked up from reference TRBV19 and TRBJ2-3): DGGITQSPKYLFRKEGQNVTLSCEQNLNHDAMYWYRQDPGQGLRLIYYSQIVNDFQKGDIAEGYSVSREKKESFPLTVTSAQKNPTAFYLCASNGGGTDTQYFGPGTRLTVL.

J is TRBJ2-1 and V is TRBV9; D may be TRBD2 (7 bases). The CDR3 loop spans 15 amino acids. V dropped 6 bases and J dropped 8 bases, with 21 bases sitting between them. Germline V gene lookup returns CDR1 SGDLS and CDR2 YYNGEE. CDR3 nucleotides: TGTGCCAGCACCGAAAGGGGGGGCCCTTATGATGAGCAGTTCTTC. The encoded protein is CASTERGGPYDEQFF.

This clone was found a few times. This chain joins TRBV6-6 and TRBJ2-7; perhaps TRBD1 as D (5 bases). The CDR3 has 12 amino acids. Germline V gene lookup returns CDR1 MNHNY and CDR2 SVGAGI (reference sequence). The V end was cut by 4 bases, the J end by 3 bases, with 7 bases between. The CDR3 DNA reads as TGTGCCAGCAGTTTTCAGGGCTACGAGCAGTACTTC. As protein: CASSFQGYEQYF.

V is TRBV15 and J is TRBJ2-3; 7 positions agree with TRBD1. Trimming cost V 8 bases and J 2 bases; bases outside gene matches: 4. CDR1 is LNHNV and CDR2 is YYDKDF in the germline V gene (reference sequence). The CDR3 is 13 residues long. The CDR3 DNA sequence: TGTGCCACCGGGACAGAACTCACAGATACGCAGTATTTT. Amino acids: CATGTELTDTQYF.

This sequence joins TRBV6-6 and TRBJ2-7, with 9 bases aligning to TRBD2. The V gene's germline CDR1 is MNHNY and CDR2 SVGAGI (reference sequence). V shed 2 bases, J shed 7 bases, and the junction held 6 bases outside the gene matches. CDR3 length: 14 amino acids. The CDR3 region has the DNA TGTGCCAGCAGTTACGCGGGAGGGACGGGGGAGCAGTACTTC. As protein: CASSYAGGTGEQYF.

This clone was seen a few times. The genes are TRBV7-9 and TRBJ2-2, with 8 bases fitting TRBD1. Trimming took 5 bases from V and 1 from J; bases not matched to a gene: 3. The germline V gene encodes CDR1 SEHNR and CDR2 FQNEAQ (reference sequence). The CDR3 is 15 residues long. CDR3 amino acids: CASSIDRGNTGELFF. The DNA for the CDR3 is TGTGCCAGCAGCATAGACAGGGGGAACACCGGGGAGCTGTTTTTT.

The rearrangement uses TRBV11-1 and TRBJ2-7; 8 bases agree with TRBD2. Germline V gene data show CDR1 as SGHAT and CDR2 as FQDESV (reference sequence). After removal of 5 bases from V and 4 bases from J, the junction contained 10 bases not matched to a gene. The CDR3 runs to 15 residues. The CDR3 DNA reads as TGTGCCAGCAGCCACCCGGGCGGGAGGCTGTACGAGCAGTACTTC. Translated: CASSHPGGRLYEQYF.

The chain recombines TRBV10-3 with TRBJ1-5; 8 bases fit TRBD1. The CDR3 spans 14 residues. In germline, CDR1 is ENHRY, CDR2 SYGVKD. After removal of 10 bases from V and 7 bases from J, the junction contained 12 bases not matched to a gene. The CDR3 DNA is TGTGCCAGCAGCCGCACAGGGGGGGGCCAGCCCCAGCATTTT. This codes for CASSRTGGGQPQHF.

V is TRBV6-1 and J is TRBJ2-7; 9 bases line up with TRBD1. Germline V gene lookup returns CDR1 MNHNS and CDR2 SASEGT. CDR3 size: 15 residues. Trimming took 6 bases from V and 3 from J; bases not matched to a gene: 9. The CDR3 DNA reads TGTGCCAGCAGAATTACCGGGACAGGGATCTACGAGCAGTACTTC. Translating gives CASRITGTGIYEQYF.

This chain joins TRBV7-9 and TRBJ2-7, with D perhaps TRBD1 (6 bases). CDR1 SEHNR and CDR2 FQNEAQ come from the germline V gene (reference sequence). The CDR3 is 14 amino acids. The V end lost 7 bases, the J end lost 4 bases, and 17 bases lay between the germline ends. Here the CDR3 reads CASTRRDRIYEQYF. For the CDR3, the DNA is TGTGCCAGCACCCGGAGAGACAGGATTTACGAGCAGTACTTC.

The chain uses TRBV4-2 and TRBJ2-7; D not certain. V was shortened by 0 bases and J by 4 bases, with 13 bases between the two germline ends. The CDR3 is made up of 15 amino acids. CDR1 and CDR2 from the germline V gene are LGHNA and YNFKEQ. The CDR3 here is CASSQDLRTAYEQYF. The CDR3 nucleotides are TGTGCCAGCAGCCAAGATTTGCGTACCGCATACGAGCAGTACTTC.

This chain joins TRBV5-1 and TRBJ1-2; 10 positions agree with TRBD1. There are 14 residues in the CDR3. Germline V CDR1 and CDR2: SGHRS, YFSETQ. V gave up 1 base and J gave up 7 bases; unmatched junction bases: 4. The CDR3 loop is CASSLWDRGFGYTF. CDR3 sequence (DNA): TGCGCCAGCAGCTTGTGGGACAGGGGCTTTGGCTACACCTTC.

The gene calls are TRBV5-8 and TRBJ2-3, with D maybe TRBD2 (5 bases). The length of the CDR3 is 16 residues. Germline values: CDR1 SGHTS, CDR2 YDEGEE. The V end lost 0 bases, the J end lost 2 bases, and 13 bases lay between the germline ends. The CDR3 coding sequence is TGTGCCAGCAGCTTGGACGCCAGCGGATTCACAGATACGCAGTATTTT. It encodes CASSLDASGFTDTQYF.

In DNA, the CDR3 is TGTGCCAGCCTGGACAGCTTCCAAGAGACCCAGTACTTC. It yields the protein CASLDSFQETQYF. The genes are TRBV6-1 and TRBJ2-5; weak D call: TRBD1 (6 bases). Germline loops: CDR1 MNHNS, CDR2 SASEGT. This CDR3 is built from 13 residues. The germline V and J ends were trimmed by 8 bases and 1 base, with 11 bases remaining between them.

Only a few counts were recorded for this clone. The chain recombines TRBV7-9 with TRBJ1-1; possibly TRBD1 for D (5 bases). CDR3 size: 14 residues. Trimming cost V 5 bases and J 0 bases, with 10 bases left between them. Germline assignment: CDR1 SEHNR and CDR2 FQNEAQ (reference sequence). CDR3 bases: TGTGCCAGCAGCCTACCAGGGCTGAACACTGAAGCTTTCTTT. It translates to CASSLPGLNTEAFF.

This sequence joins TRBV2 and TRBJ2-7; no definite D call. V lost 4 bases to trimming and J lost 3 bases, with 10 bases between them. The CDR3 spans 13 residues. Germline values: CDR1 SNHLY, CDR2 FYNNEI. CDR3 in amino acids: CASSVRELYEQYF. In DNA form, the CDR3 reads TGTGCCAGCAGTGTTAGAGAACTCTACGAGCAGTACTTC.